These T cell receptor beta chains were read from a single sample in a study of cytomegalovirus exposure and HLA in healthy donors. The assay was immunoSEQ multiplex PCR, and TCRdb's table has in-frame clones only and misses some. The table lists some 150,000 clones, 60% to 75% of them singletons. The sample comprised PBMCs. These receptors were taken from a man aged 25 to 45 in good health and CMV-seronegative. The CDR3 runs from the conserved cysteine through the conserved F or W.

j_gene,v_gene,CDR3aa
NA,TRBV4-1,CASSQGQTYEQYF
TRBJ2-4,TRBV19,CASKGVQGRTSGSLGKNIQYF
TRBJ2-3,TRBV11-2,CASTLPAGGPNTQYF
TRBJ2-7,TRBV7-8,CASSLLGLGQGTLRYEQYF
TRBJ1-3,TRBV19,CASSTSSRNTIYF
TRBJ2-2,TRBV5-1,CASSLWQGPTGELFF
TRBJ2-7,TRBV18,CASSPVPAGGIYEQYF
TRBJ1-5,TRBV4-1,CASSQTEAGDQPQHF
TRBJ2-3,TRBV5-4,CASSRGLAGSTDTQYF
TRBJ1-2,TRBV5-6,CASSPGLGSYGYTF
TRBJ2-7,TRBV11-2,CASSLGTGDAEQYF
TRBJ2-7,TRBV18,CASSRPGQSYEQYF
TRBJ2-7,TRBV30,CAWSGASYEQYF
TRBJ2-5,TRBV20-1,CSAPLRETQYF
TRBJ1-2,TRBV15,CATSRDPLTGGDYGYTF
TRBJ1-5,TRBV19,CASTDRSRNQPQHF